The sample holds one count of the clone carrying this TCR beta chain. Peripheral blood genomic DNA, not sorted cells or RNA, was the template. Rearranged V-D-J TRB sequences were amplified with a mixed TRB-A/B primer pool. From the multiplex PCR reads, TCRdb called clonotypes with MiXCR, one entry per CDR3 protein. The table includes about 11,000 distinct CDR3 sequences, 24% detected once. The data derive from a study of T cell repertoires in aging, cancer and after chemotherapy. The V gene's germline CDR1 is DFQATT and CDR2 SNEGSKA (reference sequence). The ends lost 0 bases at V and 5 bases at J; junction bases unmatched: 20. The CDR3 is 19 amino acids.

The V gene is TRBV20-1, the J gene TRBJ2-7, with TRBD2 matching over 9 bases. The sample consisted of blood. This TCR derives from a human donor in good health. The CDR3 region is CSARDWGGRLLAGAHEQYF. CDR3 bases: TGCAGTGCTAGAGATTGGGGGGGGAGACTATTAGCGGGGGCCCACGAGCAGTACTTC.